Listed here are 8 T cell receptor beta chains from one sample, sequenced in a study of cytomegalovirus exposure and HLA in healthy donors. PCR used 60 Vbeta primers and 13 Jbeta primers. Produced via immunoSEQ multiplex PCR; TCRdb's table is partial and in-frame only. The repertoire holds 90,000 to 150,000 clones, with more than 70% as singletons. Sequencing was done on a sample of PBMCs. These receptors were obtained from a man aged 50 or older in good health and CMV-seropositive.

In this sample, this clone turned up a few times. The chain carries TRBV6-1 and TRBJ2-7; TRBD1 agrees at 7 bases. This CDR3 spans 14 amino acids. With V trimmed by 1 base and J by 5 bases, 5 bases remained unmatched. In germline, CDR1 is MNHNS, CDR2 SASEGT. The DNA for the CDR3 is TGTGCCAGCAGTGAAGGGGGGACAGTGGACGAGCAGTACTTC. This gives the protein CASSEGGTVDEQYF.

The gene calls are TRBV28 and TRBJ1-6; D is ambiguous. The CDR3 is 13 residues long. Germline V gives CDR1 MDHEN, CDR2 SYDVKM. V was clipped by 8 bases and J by 8 bases, with 13 bases between them. The CDR3 is CASLQDSYSPLHF. The DNA for the CDR3 is TGTGCCAGCCTTCAGGATTCTTATTCACCCCTCCACTTT.

CDR3 sequence reads: CASSFDRETYEQYF. Here the CDR3 DNA reads TGTGCCAGCAGCTTCGACAGGGAAACCTACGAGCAGTACTTC. The J gene is TRBJ2-7, the V gene TRBV5-6; TRBD1 matches 7 bases. V trimming: 2 bases; J trimming: 2 bases; junction bases outside the gene matches: 4. There are 14 residues in the CDR3. Per the germline V gene, CDR1 is SGHDT and CDR2 is YYEEEE. Full variable domain (rest looked up from reference TRBV5-6 and TRBJ2-7): DAGVTQSPTHLIKTRGQQVTLRCSPKSGHDTVSWYQQALGQGPQFIFQYYEEEERQRGNFPDRFSGHQFPNYSSELNVNALLLGDSALYLCASSFDRETYEQYFGPGTRLTVT.

This clone was seen once. In nucleotides, the CDR3 is TGTGCCAGCAGCGTAAGAGGGGGTTGGGACAACAATGAGCAGTTCTTC. Translated: CASSVRGGWDNNEQFF. This chain joins TRBV9 and TRBJ2-1; D perhaps matches TRBD1 (6 bases). V lost 1 base to trimming and J lost 5 bases, with 16 bases between them. The CDR3 sequence is 16 residues long. In germline, CDR1 is SGDLS, CDR2 YYNGEE.

CDR3 region: CASNPGGAGRPQHF. CDR3 DNA sequence: TGTGCCAGCAATCCCGGGGGGGCCGGGCGGCCCCAGCATTTT. The rearrangement uses TRBV6-5 and TRBJ1-5; perhaps TRBD1 as D (6 bases). Germline V gene lookup returns CDR1 MNHEY and CDR2 SVGAGI. Trimming removed 7 bases at V and 9 bases at J, with 19 bases between. The CDR3 has 14 residues.

The V and J genes are TRBV28 and TRBJ2-7, with 7 bases matching TRBD1. The germline gives CDR1 MDHEN, CDR2 SYDVKM. With 10 bases clipped from V and 7 bases from J, the junction kept 16 bases outside the gene matches. The CDR3 length is 14 residues. The CDR3 loop reads CATSLLTGTREQYF. The CDR3 DNA reads TGTGCCACCTCCCTCCTGACAGGGACCAGGGAGCAGTACTTC.

In this sample, this clone turned up once. This chain links TRBV6-1 with TRBJ1-4; D ambiguous. Trimming took off 4 bases at V and 5 bases at J, with 8 bases between the two ends. This CDR3 region has 13 residues. In germline, CDR1 is MNHNS, CDR2 SASEGT. The CDR3 spells CASSGVGNEKLFF. CDR3 DNA: TGTGCCAGCAGTGGAGTGGGCAATGAAAAACTGTTTTTT.

V gene TRBV5-1 combines with J gene TRBJ2-3, with D maybe TRBD2 (6 bases). The CDR3 length is 14 residues. Looked up from germline, CDR1 is SGHRS and CDR2 is YFSETQ. V was trimmed by 5 bases and J by 0 bases, leaving 10 bases between them. The CDR3 sequence is CASSTGESTDTQYF. DNA for the CDR3: TGCGCCAGCAGTACGGGGGAGAGCACAGATACGCAGTATTTT.